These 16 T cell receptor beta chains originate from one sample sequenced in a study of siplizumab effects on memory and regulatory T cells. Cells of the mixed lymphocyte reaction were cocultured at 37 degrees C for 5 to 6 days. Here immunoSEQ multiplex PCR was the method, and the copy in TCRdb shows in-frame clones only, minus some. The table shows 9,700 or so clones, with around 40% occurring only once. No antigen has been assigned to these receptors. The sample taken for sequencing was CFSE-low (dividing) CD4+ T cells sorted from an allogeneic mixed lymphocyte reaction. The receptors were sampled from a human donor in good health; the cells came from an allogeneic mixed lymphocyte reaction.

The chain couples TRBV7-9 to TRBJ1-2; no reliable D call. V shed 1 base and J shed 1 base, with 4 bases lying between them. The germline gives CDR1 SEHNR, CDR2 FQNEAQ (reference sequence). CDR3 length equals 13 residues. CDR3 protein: CASSLEVNYGYTF. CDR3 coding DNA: TGTGCCAGCAGCTTAGAGGTTAACTATGGCTACACCTTC.

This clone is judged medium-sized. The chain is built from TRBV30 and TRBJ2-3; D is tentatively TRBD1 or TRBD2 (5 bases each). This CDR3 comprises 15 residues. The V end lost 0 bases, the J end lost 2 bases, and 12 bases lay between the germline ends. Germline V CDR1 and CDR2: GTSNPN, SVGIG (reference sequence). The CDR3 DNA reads TGTGCCTGGAGTGTAAGGGCTGGGACCACAGATACGCAGTATTTT. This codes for CAWSVRAGTTDTQYF.

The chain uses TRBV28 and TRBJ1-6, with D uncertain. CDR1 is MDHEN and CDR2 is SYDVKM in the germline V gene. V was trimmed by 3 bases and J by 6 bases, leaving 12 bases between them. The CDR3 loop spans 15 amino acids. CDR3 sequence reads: CASSFMEGFNSPLHF. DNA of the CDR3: TGTGCCAGCAGTTTCATGGAGGGATTTAATTCACCCCTCCACTTT.

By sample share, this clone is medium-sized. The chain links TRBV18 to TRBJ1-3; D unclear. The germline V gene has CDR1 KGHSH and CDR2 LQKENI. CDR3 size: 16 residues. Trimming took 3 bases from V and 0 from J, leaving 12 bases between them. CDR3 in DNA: TGTGCCAGCTCACCCCGCCAGGCCAACTCTGGAAACACCATATATTTT. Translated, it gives CASSPRQANSGNTIYF.

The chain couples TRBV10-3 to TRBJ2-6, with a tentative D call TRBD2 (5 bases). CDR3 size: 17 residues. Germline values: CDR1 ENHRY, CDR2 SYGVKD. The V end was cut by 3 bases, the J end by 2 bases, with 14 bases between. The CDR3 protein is CAISDGVVRTGANVLTF. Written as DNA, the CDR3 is TGTGCCATCAGTGACGGGGTAGTTCGTACTGGGGCCAACGTCCTGACTTTC.

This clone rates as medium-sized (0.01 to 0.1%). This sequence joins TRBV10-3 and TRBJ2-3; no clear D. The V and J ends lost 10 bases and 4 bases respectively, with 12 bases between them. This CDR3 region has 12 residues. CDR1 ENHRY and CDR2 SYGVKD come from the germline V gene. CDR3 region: CATRQDSDTQYF. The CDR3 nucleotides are TGTGCCACTCGGCAAGACTCAGATACGCAGTATTTT.

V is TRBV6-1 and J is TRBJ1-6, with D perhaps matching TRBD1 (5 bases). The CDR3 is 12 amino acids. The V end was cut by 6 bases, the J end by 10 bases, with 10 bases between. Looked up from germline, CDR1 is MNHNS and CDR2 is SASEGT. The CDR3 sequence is CASRGTGSPLHF. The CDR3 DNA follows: TGTGCCAGCAGAGGTACAGGCTCACCCCTCCACTTT.

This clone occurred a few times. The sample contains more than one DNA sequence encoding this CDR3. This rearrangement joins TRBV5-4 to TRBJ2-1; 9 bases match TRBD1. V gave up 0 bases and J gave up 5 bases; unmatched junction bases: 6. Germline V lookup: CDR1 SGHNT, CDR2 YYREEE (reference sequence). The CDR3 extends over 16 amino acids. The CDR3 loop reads CASSLGGTGLNNEQFF. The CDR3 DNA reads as TGTGCCAGCAGCTTGGGAGGGACAGGGCTGAACAATGAGCAGTTCTTC.

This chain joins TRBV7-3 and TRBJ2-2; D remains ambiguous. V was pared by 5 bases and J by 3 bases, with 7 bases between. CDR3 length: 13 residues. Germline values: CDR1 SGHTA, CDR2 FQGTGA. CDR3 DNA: TGTGCCAGCAGCGCTCAGGACACCGGGGAGCTGTTTTTT. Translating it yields CASSAQDTGELFF.

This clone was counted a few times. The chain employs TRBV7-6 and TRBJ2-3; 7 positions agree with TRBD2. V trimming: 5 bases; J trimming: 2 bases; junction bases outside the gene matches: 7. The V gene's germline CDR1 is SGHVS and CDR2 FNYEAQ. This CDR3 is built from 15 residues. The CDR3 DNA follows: TGTGCCAGCAGCCGCACGACTAGCAACACAGATACGCAGTATTTT. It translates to CASSRTTSNTDTQYF.

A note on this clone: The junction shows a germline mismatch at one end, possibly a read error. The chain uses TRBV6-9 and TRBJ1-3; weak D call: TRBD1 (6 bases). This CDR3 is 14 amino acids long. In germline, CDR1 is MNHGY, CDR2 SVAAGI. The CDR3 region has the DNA TGTGCCAGCTTGTGGGGGGCAGGTGGAAACACCGTATATTTT. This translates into CASLWGAGGNTVYF.

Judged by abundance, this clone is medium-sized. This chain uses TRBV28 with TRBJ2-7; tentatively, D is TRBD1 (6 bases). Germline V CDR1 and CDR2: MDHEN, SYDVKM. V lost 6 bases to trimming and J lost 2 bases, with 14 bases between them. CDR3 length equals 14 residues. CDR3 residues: CASRGSTGTYEQYF. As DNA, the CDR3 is TGTGCCAGCAGGGGATCGACAGGCACCTACGAGCAGTACTTC.

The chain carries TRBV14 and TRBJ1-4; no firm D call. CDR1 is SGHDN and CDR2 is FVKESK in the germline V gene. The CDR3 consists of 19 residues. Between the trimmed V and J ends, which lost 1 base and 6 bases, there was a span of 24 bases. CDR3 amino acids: CASSQGGGRRSTQYEKLFF. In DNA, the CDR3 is TGTGCCAGCAGCCAAGGGGGAGGGAGGAGATCCACTCAGTATGAAAAACTGTTTTTT. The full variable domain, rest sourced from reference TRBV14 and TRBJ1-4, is EAGVTQFPSHSVIEKGQTVTLRCDPISGHDNLYWYRRVMGKEIKFLLHFVKESKQDESGMPNNRFLAERTGGTYSTLKVQPAELEDSGVYFCASSQGGGRRSTQYEKLFFGSGTQLSVL.

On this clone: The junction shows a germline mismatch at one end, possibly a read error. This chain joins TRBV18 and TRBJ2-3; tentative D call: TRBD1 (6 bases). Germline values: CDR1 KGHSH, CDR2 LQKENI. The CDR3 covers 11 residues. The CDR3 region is CASSDRTEENF. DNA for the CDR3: TGTGCCAGCTCGGATCGGACAGAAGAAAATTTT. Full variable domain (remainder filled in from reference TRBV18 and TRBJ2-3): NAGVMQNPRHLVRRRGQEARLRCSPMKGHSHVYWYRQLPEEGLKFMVYLQKENIIDESGMPKERFSAEFPKEGPSILRIQQVVRGDSAAYFCASSDRTEENFGPGTRLTVL.

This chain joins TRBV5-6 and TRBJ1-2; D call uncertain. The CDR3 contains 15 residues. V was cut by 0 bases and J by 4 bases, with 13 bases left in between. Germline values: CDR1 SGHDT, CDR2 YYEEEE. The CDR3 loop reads CASSLGVFSCYGYTF. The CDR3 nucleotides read TGTGCCAGCAGCTTGGGGGTTTTCTCCTGCTATGGCTACACCTTC.

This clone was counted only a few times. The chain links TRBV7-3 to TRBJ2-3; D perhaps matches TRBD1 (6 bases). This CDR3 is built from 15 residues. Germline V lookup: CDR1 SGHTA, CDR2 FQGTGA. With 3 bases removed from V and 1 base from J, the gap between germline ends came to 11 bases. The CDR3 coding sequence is TGTGCCAGCAGCTTTTACAGACAGGGCACAGATACGCAGTATTTT. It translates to CASSFYRQGTDTQYF.